One TCR beta chain is described in this entry. No antigen is known for it. This entry comes from a study of neoadjuvant nivolumab and ipilimumab in lung cancer. General study points: Compared with tumor-adjacent uninvolved lung, resected tumors showed greater richness and clonality. Blood richness before therapy tracked richness in tumors resected after neoadjuvant therapy.

TCRdb's table, derived via immunoSEQ multiplex PCR, lists solely in-frame clones and lacks some. The repertoire consists of roughly 20,000 clones, with 87% occurring once and the leading ten covering approximately 2.1%. CDR3 size: 16 residues. The germline V gene has CDR1 SEHNR and CDR2 FQNEAQ (reference sequence). V was cut by 4 bases and J by 0 bases, with 12 bases left in between. Sequenced material: peripheral blood, taken before neoadjuvant nivolumab, alone or with ipilimumab. The chain recombines TRBV7-9 with TRBJ1-4; TRBD1 might be the D (6 bases). The sequence derives from an adult with non-small cell lung cancer. This CDR3 reads CASSSGQLTTNEKLFF. In DNA, the CDR3 is TGTGCCAGCAGCTCCGGACAGCTTACAACTAATGAAAAACTGTTTTTT.